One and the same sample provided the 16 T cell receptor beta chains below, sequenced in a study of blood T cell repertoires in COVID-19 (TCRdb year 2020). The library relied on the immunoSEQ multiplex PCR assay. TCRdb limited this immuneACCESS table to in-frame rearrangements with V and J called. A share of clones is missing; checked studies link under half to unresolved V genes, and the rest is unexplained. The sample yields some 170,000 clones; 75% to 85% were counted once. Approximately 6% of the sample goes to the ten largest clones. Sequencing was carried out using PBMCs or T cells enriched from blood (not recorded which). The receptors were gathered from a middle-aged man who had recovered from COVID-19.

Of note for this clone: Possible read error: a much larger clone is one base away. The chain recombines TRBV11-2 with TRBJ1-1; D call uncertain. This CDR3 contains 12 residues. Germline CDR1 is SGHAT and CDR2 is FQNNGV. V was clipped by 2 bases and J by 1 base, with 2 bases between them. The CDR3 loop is CASSLQNTEAFF. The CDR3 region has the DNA TGTGCCAGCAGCTTACAGAACACTGAAGCTTTCTTT.

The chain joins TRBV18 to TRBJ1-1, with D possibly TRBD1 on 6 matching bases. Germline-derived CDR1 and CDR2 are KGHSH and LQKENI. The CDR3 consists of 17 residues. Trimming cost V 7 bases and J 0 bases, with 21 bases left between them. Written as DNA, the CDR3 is TGTGCCAGCTTCACCAGATTAGTCCAGGGGATGAACACTGAAGCTTTCTTT. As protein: CASFTRLVQGMNTEAFF.

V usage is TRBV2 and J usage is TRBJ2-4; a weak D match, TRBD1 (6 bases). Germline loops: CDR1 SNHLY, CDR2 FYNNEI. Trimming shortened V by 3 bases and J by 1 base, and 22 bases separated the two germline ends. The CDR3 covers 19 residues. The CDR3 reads CASSDRGYNTAGAKNIQYF. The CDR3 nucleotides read TGTGCCAGCAGTGACAGGGGCTATAATACCGCAGGGGCCAAAAACATTCAGTACTTC.

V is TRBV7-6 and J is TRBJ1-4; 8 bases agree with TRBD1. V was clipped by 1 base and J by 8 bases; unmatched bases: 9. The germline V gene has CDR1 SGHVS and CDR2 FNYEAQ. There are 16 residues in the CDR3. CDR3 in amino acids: CASSLGPQGAGEKLFF. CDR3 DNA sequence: TGTGCCAGCAGCTTAGGCCCCCAGGGGGCGGGGGAAAAACTGTTTTTT.

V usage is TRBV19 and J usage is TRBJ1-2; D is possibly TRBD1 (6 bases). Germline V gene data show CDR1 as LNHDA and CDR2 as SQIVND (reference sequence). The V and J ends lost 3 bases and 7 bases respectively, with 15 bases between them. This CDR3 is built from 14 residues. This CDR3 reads CASSIAGARVGYTF. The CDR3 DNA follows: TGTGCCAGTAGTATCGCGGGGGCGCGGGTTGGCTACACCTTC. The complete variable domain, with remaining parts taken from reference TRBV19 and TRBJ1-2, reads DGGITQSPKYLFRKEGQNVTLSCEQNLNHDAMYWYRQDPGQGLRLIYYSQIVNDFQKGDIAEGYSVSREKKESFPLTVTSAQKNPTAFYLCASSIAGARVGYTFGSGTRLTVV.

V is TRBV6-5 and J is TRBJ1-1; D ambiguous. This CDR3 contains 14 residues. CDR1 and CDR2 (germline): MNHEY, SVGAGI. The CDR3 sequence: CAGGRLPFGTEAFF. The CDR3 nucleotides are TGTGCTGGCGGGAGACTTCCCTTCGGGACTGAAGCTTTCTTT.

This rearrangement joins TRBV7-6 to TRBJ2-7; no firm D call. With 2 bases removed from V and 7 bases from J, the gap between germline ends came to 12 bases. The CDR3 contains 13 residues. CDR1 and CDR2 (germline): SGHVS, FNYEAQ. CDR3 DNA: TGTGCCAGCAGCTTAAATCCCCTGGCAGAGCAGTACGTC. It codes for CASSLNPLAEQYV.

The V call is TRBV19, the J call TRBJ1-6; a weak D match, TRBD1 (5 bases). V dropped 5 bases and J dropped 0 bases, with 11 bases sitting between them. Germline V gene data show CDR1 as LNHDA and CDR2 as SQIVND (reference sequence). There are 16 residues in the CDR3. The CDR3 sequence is CASSSGGSSYNSPLHF. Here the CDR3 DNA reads TGTGCCAGTAGTTCCGGGGGGAGCTCCTATAATTCACCCCTCCACTTT.

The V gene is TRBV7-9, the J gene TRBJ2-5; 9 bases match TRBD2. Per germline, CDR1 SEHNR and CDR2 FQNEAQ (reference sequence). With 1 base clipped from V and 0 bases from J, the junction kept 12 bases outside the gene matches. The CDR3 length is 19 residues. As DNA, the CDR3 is TGTGCCAGCAGCTTAGAGAACCCGGCGGGACTAGCATACCAAGAGACCCAGTACTTC. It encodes CASSLENPAGLAYQETQYF.

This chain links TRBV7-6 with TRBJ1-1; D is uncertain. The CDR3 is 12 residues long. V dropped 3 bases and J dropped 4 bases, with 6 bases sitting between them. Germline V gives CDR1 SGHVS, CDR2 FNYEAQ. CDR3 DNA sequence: TGTGCCAGCAGCTTTGGGAGCACTGAAGCTTTCTTT. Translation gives CASSFGSTEAFF.

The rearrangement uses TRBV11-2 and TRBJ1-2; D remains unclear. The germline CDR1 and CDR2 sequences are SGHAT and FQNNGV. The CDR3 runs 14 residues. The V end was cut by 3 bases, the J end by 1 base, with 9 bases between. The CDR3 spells CASSFGSNNYGYTF. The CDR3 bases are TGTGCCAGCAGCTTCGGGAGCAATAACTATGGCTACACCTTC. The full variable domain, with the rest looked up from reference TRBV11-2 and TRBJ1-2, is EAGVAQSPRYKIIEKRQSVAFWCNPISGHATLYWYQQILGQGPKLLIQFQNNGVVDDSQLPKDRFSAERLKGVDSTLKIQPAKLEDSAVYLCASSFGSNNYGYTFGSGTRLTVV.

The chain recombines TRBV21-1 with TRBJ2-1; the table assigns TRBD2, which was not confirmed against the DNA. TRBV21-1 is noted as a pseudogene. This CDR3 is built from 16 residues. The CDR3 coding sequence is TGTGCCAGCAGCAAAGAGTGTATTGGGAGCGACAATGAGCAGTTCTTC. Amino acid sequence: CASSKECIGSDNEQFF.

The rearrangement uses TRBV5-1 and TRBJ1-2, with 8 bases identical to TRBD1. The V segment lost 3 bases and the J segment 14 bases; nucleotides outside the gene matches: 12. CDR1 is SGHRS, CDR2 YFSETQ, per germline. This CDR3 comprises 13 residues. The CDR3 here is CASSSQFQGAQTF. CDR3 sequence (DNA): TGCGCCAGCAGCTCGCAATTTCAGGGGGCTCAAACCTTC.

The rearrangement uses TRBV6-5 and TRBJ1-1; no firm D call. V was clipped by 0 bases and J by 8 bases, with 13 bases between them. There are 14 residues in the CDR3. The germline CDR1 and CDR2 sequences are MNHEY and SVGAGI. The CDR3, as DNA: TGTGCCAGCAGTTACTCTGATACCCCCCTAGAAGCTTTCTTT. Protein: CASSYSDTPLEAFF.

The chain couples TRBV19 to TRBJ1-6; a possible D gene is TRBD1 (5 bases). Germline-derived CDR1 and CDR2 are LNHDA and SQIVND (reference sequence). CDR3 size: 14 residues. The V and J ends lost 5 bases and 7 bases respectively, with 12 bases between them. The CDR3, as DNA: TGTGCCAGTAGTGCGGGACGGGAAAATTCACCCCTCCACTTT. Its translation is CASSAGRENSPLHF.

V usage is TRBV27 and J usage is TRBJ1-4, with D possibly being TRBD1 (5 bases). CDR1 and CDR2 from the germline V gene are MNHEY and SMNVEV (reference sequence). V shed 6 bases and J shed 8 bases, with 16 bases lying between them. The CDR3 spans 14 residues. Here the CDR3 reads CASRARRGGEKLFF. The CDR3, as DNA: TGTGCCAGCAGAGCTCGCCGGGGGGGGGAAAAACTGTTTTTT.